These T cell receptor beta chains were read from a single sample in a study of T cells in Graves' hyperthyroidism and ophthalmopathy. MiXCR, applied by TCRdb to the multiplex PCR reads, yields one record per CDR3 protein. The sample holds fewer than 350,000 distinct CDR3 sequences, around 20% seen once. The specimen sequenced was blood. The receptors stem from a woman aged 45-60 years with Graves' hyperthyroidism. CDR3s include the opening cysteine and the closing phenylalanine or tryptophan. A D gene is named only where the DNA matches it firmly. The size of a clone is reported for some rows only, either as once, few or many, or as a class for expanded clones.

d_call: -
j_call: TRBJ2-7
clone_size: few
v_call: TRBV2
cdr3_aa: CASHLEGGPHEQYF
cdr3_nt: TGTGCCAGCCATCTGGAGGGGGGGCCCCACGAGCAGTACTTC

d_call: -
j_call: TRBJ1-2
clone_size: few
v_call: TRBV6-1
cdr3_aa: CASSSTQGYYGYTF
cdr3_nt: TGTGCCAGCAGTTCCACACAGGGATACTATGGCTACACCTTC

d_call: TRBD2
j_call: TRBJ2-1
clone_size: many
v_call: TRBV20-1
cdr3_aa: CSARDWLAGGLSYNEQFF
cdr3_nt: TGCAGTGCTAGAGATTGGCTAGCGGGGGGGCTTAGTTACAATGAGCAGTTCTTC

d_call: -
j_call: TRBJ2-7
clone_size: -
v_call: TRBV2
cdr3_aa: CATTRVAGPFYEQYF
cdr3_nt: TGTGCCACTACGAGAGTGGCAGGGCCTTTCTACGAGCAGTACTTC

d_call: -
j_call: TRBJ1-1
clone_size: many
v_call: TRBV5-5
cdr3_aa: CASSRTWNTEAFF
cdr3_nt: TGTGCCAGCAGCCGTACATGGAACACTGAAGCTTTCTTT

d_call: TRBD1
j_call: TRBJ1-2
clone_size: many
v_call: TRBV2
cdr3_aa: CASRTGPRYTF
cdr3_nt: TGTGCCAGCAGGACAGGGCCCCGCTACACCTTC

d_call: -
j_call: TRBJ1-5
clone_size: many
v_call: TRBV12-3/TRBV12-4
cdr3_aa: CASSLTGSNQPQHF
cdr3_nt: TGTGCCAGCAGTCTTACAGGGAGCAATCAGCCCCAGCATTTT

d_call: TRBD2
j_call: TRBJ2-1
clone_size: -
v_call: TRBV20-1
cdr3_aa: CSARGRVAGQFF
cdr3_nt: TGCAGTGCTAGAGGAAGGGTAGCGGGGCAGTTCTTC

d_call: -
j_call: TRBJ2-7
clone_size: many
v_call: TRBV6-1
cdr3_aa: CASSDHLPPYEQYF
cdr3_nt: TGTGCCAGCAGTGATCACTTGCCCCCCTACGAGCAGTACTTC

d_call: TRBD2
j_call: TRBJ2-3
clone_size: many
v_call: TRBV29-1
cdr3_aa: CSVEGGGAADTQYF
cdr3_nt: TGCAGCGTTGAAGGCGGGGGGGCAGCAGATACGCAGTATTTT

d_call: -
j_call: TRBJ2-1
clone_size: many
v_call: TRBV6-1
cdr3_aa: CASRFGREKSYNEQFF
cdr3_nt: TGTGCCAGCAGATTCGGTCGGGAGAAATCCTACAATGAGCAGTTCTTC

d_call: -
j_call: TRBJ2-6
clone_size: few
v_call: TRBV20-1
cdr3_aa: CSAKPGPRSGANVLTF
cdr3_nt: TGCAGTGCTAAACCGGGACCGCGCTCTGGGGCCAACGTCCTGACTTTC

d_call: -
j_call: TRBJ1-2
clone_size: many
v_call: TRBV20-1
cdr3_aa: CSASGQGYGYTF
cdr3_nt: TGCAGTGCTAGCGGGCAGGGCTATGGCTACACCTTC

d_call: -
j_call: TRBJ2-3
clone_size: -
v_call: TRBV6-2/TRBV6-3
cdr3_aa: CALRREPDTQYF
cdr3_nt: TGTGCCCTCCGCAGGGAACCAGATACGCAGTATTTT

d_call: -
j_call: TRBJ2-7
clone_size: many
v_call: TRBV3-1
cdr3_aa: CASSQDLWTDYEQYF
cdr3_nt: TGTGCCAGCAGCCAAGATCTTTGGACAGACTACGAGCAGTACTTC

d_call: TRBD2
j_call: TRBJ2-1
clone_size: many
v_call: TRBV7-2
cdr3_aa: CASSFLTSINNEQFF
cdr3_nt: TGTGCCAGCAGCTTTTTGACTAGCATAAACAATGAGCAGTTCTTC

d_call: -
j_call: TRBJ1-2
clone_size: many
v_call: TRBV3-1
cdr3_aa: CASSQAGQLYGYTF
cdr3_nt: TGTGCCAGCAGCCAAGCGGGTCAACTCTATGGCTACACCTTC

d_call: -
j_call: TRBJ2-2
clone_size: many
v_call: TRBV7-8
cdr3_aa: CASSLEPRTGELFF
cdr3_nt: TGTGCCAGCAGCTTAGAGCCTCGCACCGGGGAGCTGTTTTTT